A single T cell receptor (beta chain) is shown here with its context. This clone came up a few times. No cognate antigen has been identified for it. The sample holds no much larger clone one base away, and base qualities are not on file. The sample comes from a study of vaccination effects on CD4 cells after COVID-19 (dated by TCRdb to the early 2020s). Regarding the complete study: Participants received two doses of either the BNT162b2 or the mRNA-1273 mRNA SARS-CoV-2 vaccine. Pre-vaccine samples from a couple of convalescent patients were drawn 16 days and one week before the first dose, 142 and 148 days after COVID-19 diagnosis. Altogether, roughly 10 COVID-19 convalescent patients and 4 SARS-CoV-2-naive healthy vaccine recipients made up the full study. Cultures from other donors in the study were sequenced with the Oncomine TCR Beta short-read assay on an Illumina iSeq 100. In both COVID-19 convalescent patients and infection-naive vaccine recipients, the study compared SARS-CoV-2 spike-specific CD4+ TCR repertoires from before mRNA vaccination with those from after it.

What the work shows at the level of the full study, not this receptor alone: The study was limited by a small number of convalescent patients, and early post-infection timepoints were lacking. At late post-vaccination timepoints, both infection-induced and vaccine-induced clones showed marked clonal contraction, consistent with waning T cell responses. For convalescent patients, new clones induced by the vaccine made up most of the post-vaccine spike-reactive repertoire, and these new clones were largely distinct from the clones induced by infection.

Receptor libraries were prepared by the immunoSEQ multiplex PCR assay. DNA from the cultured and isolated CD4+ T cells underwent TCR beta CDR3 sequencing. The authors' pipeline ran thus. Non-productive TCR sequences were removed and reads were trimmed to the CDR3 region, keeping CDR3s of at least 7 amino acids. Antigen-specific clonotypes were identified with the MANAFEST web app by comparing expansion in peptide wells against reference cultures. To count as positive, a clone had to show expansion at FDR<0.05 compared with the reference and with all other wells, an odds ratio above 5, and a frequency above 0.1% in two replicate wells. A clonotype was defined as cross-reactive if the clonotype was significantly expanded both in SARS-CoV-2 spike wells and in at least one common cold coronavirus spike condition. CDR3 similarity was assessed by Levenshtein distance with the stringdist R package, and unrooted trees were built with ape in R 3.6.1. This is the immuneACCESS table as TCRdb keeps it, with only in-frame sequences that have V and J called. A part of the clones is gone; compared with another copy, unresolved V genes explain less than half, and the rest is unexplained. V and J calls and clone size come straight from that table; D and trimming were deduced from the DNA. This sample gives 63,000 or so clones in total; over 60% of them show up just once. The ten most abundant clones make up about 5% of the sample.

In the ViraFEST assay, PBMC were stimulated with viral peptide pools, and TCR sequencing was then used to find antigen-specific CD4+ T cell clonotypes based on their expansion. After about 10 days of culture, CD4+ T cells were isolated with the EasySep CD4+ T cell isolation kit. PCR-confirmed SARS-CoV-2 infection had occurred in convalescent patients between March and December 2020, before the Alpha, Beta and Delta variants emerged in the United States. About 2.2 million PBMC per well were cultured in IMDM with 5% human AB serum, 10 IU/ml IL-2 and gentamicin, plus 10 ug/ml peptides. An HIV-1 Nef peptide pool served as the negative control culture condition. On days 3 and 7, half of the culture medium was replaced with fresh IL-2-containing medium. Unless noted otherwise, every peptide stimulation condition was cultured in triplicate wells. Using Ficoll-Paque Plus gradient centrifugation, PBMC were separated from whole blood and then either used fresh or cryopreserved at -140C. The QIAamp micro DNA kit was used to extract genomic DNA from the cultured CD4+ T cells.

This specimen was CD4+ T cells from PBMCs cultured with HIV peptides, taken before COVID-19 vaccination. What this sample's cell subset or site label stands for: HIV-1 Nef peptide pool negative control/reference culture. This TCR came from a human donor who had a prior SARS-CoV-2 infection.

The nucleotide sequence reads TGTGCCAGCAGTTGGGGCGGGGGGTCGGATGAGCAGTTCTTC. This translates into CASSWGGGSDEQFF. In this chain, TRBV7-9 is recombined with TRBJ2-1, with 8 central nucleotides matching TRBD2. The germline V gene (reference sequence) gives CDR1 as SEHNR and CDR2 as FQNEAQ. The germline V and J ends show losses of 6 bases and 8 bases respectively, and no gene match explains 9 bases of the junction. From the cysteine up to the phenylalanine, the CDR3 has a length of 14 residues. Left in the record is the CDR3 DNA by itself, 42 bases read in frame from the first base.